This TCR beta chain was obtained from a study of CD8+ T cells in alopecia areata. Following extraction, RNA underwent reverse transcription to cDNA, which served as the sequencing template. Sequencing was performed with immunoSEQ multiplex PCR; in TCRdb, only in-frame clones are kept and a portion is missing. The table has just over 150,000 clones, 45% to 55% seen once. The table lists this clone with a few counts. Its antigen is as yet unknown. Study results and caveats: Among the cells sequenced in scalp samples are also the resident alphabeta T cells of normal skin. More clonal than normal scalp was lesional scalp, particularly alopecia totalis/universalis. TCR sharing was clearer in mice than between patients, perhaps partly owing to patient HLA diversity.

Alopecia areata patients provided lesional scalp punch biopsies and peripheral blood. V was cut by 7 bases and J by 1 base, with 16 bases left in between. Per germline, CDR1 SQVTM and CDR2 ANQGSEA. The CDR3 has 14 amino acids. The gene calls are TRBV29-1 and TRBJ1-1, with TRBD1 as a possible D gene (6 bases). The material sequenced was CD8+ T cells sorted from blood, taken at week 0. The receptor comes from a human donor with alopecia areata. The CDR3: CSADGGATNTEAFF. CDR3 DNA sequence: TGCAGCGCCGACGGGGGGGCAACGAACACTGAAGCTTTCTTT.